This passage covers 11 T cell receptor beta chains from one sample sequenced in a study of CD8 T cells in ankylosing spondylitis. TCRdb passed the 5' RACE reads through MiXCR, listing each CDR3 protein once. The table lists hundreds of thousands of distinct CDR3 sequences, more than 25% of them singletons. The specimen sequenced was blood, either unsorted or a sorted T cell fraction (not recorded which). The receptors shown here come from a male donor with ankylosing spondylitis or in good health (not recorded which).

The chain is built from TRBV6-1 and TRBJ2-3, with 8 bases fitting TRBD2. This CDR3 region has 17 residues. V lost 5 bases to trimming and J lost 5 bases; unmatched junction nucleotides: 15. The germline gives CDR1 MNHNS, CDR2 SASEGT. CDR3 bases: TGTGCCAGCAGTACCCCACGGGGAGCGGGGGACCTAGATACGCAGTATTTT. Translation gives CASSTPRGAGDLDTQYF.

A few counts support this clonotype. The rearrangement uses TRBV7-2 and TRBJ2-7, with 8 positions matching TRBD2. The J segment lost 2 bases and the V segment lost 2 bases, leaving 2 bases of the junction unmatched. CDR1 is SGHTA and CDR2 is FQGNSA in the germline V gene. The CDR3 totals 14 residues. The CDR3 nucleotides are TGTGCCAGCAGCTTATTCGGGGGGGCCTACGAGCAGTACTTC. Translated: CASSLFGGAYEQYF.

The chain links TRBV7-6 to TRBJ2-5; tentative D call: TRBD2 (6 bases). This CDR3 contains 14 residues. Trimming cost V 5 bases and J 2 bases, with 12 bases left between them. In germline, CDR1 is SGHVS, CDR2 FNYEAQ. CDR3: CASSRRGVQETQYF. In DNA form, the CDR3 reads TGTGCCAGCAGCAGGCGGGGTGTTCAAGAGACCCAGTACTTC.

This clonotype was seen a handful of times. This chain uses TRBV20-1 with TRBJ2-1; D remains unclear. The CDR3 length is 19 residues. Germline V lookup: CDR1 DFQATT, CDR2 SNEGSKA (reference sequence). The V gene lost 0 bases and the J gene lost 7 bases, with 28 bases spanning the gap. The CDR3 loop reads CSARDRQRRWAQRRNEQFF. Here the CDR3 DNA reads TGCAGTGCTAGAGATCGTCAGAGACGGTGGGCTCAAAGAAGAAATGAGCAGTTCTTC.

CDR3 DNA sequence: TGCAGTGCCACGGACTTTCAGGAGTATTCACCCCTCCACTTT. Amino acid sequence: CSATDFQEYSPLHF. The chain couples TRBV20-1 to TRBJ1-6; no definite D call. Trimming cost V 6 bases and J 8 bases, with 17 bases left between them. This CDR3 region has 14 residues. Germline loops: CDR1 DFQATT, CDR2 SNEGSKA (reference sequence).

The chain recombines TRBV29-1 with TRBJ2-7, with D perhaps matching TRBD2 (6 bases). The CDR3 has 13 amino acids. Germline V CDR1 and CDR2: SQVTM, ANQGSEA. V lost 7 bases to trimming and J lost 5 bases, with 18 bases between them. In nucleotides, the CDR3 is TGCAGCGGACAACGGGGGACGGGGGACGAGCAGTACTTC. Protein sequence: CSGQRGTGDEQYF.

A few counts support this clonotype. V gene TRBV10-3 combines with J gene TRBJ1-1; the match to TRBD1 covers 7 bases. The CDR3 covers 14 residues. The J segment lost 1 base and the V segment lost 10 bases, leaving 9 bases of the junction unmatched. Germline V gives CDR1 ENHRY, CDR2 SYGVKD. In nucleotides, the CDR3 is TGTGCCACCGTTACACAGGGGAAGAACACTGAAGCTTTCTTT. It translates to CATVTQGKNTEAFF.

Only a few counts were recorded for this clonotype. The chain links TRBV6-5 to TRBJ2-2; D is tentatively TRBD1 or TRBD2 (6 bases each). Trimming stripped 4 bases from V and 7 bases from J, with 19 bases between. This CDR3 is 16 amino acids long. The germline CDR1 and CDR2 sequences are MNHEY and SVGAGI. CDR3 nucleotides: TGTGCCAGCAGTTGGGGGGCCCCTCGAGAGAGCGGGGAGCTGTTTTTT. Protein sequence: CASSWGAPRESGELFF.

This clonotype has only a few counts. The CDR3 region is CASSLSGTGSDTQYF. The CDR3 coding sequence is TGTGCCAGCAGCTTATCCGGGACTGGATCAGATACGCAGTATTTT. V and J are TRBV7-3 and TRBJ2-3; weak D call: TRBD2 (6 bases). Trimming removed 2 bases from V and 4 bases from J, with 13 bases in between. The germline V gene has CDR1 SGHTA and CDR2 FQGTGA. The CDR3 is 15 residues long.

The chain uses TRBV3-1 and TRBJ2-7; TRBD2 is a possible D gene (6 bases). V was trimmed by 4 bases and J by 5 bases, leaving 6 bases between them. This CDR3 comprises 11 residues. Germline V lookup: CDR1 LGHDT, CDR2 YNNKEL (reference sequence). CDR3: CASSRGDEQYF. The CDR3, as DNA: TGTGCCAGCAGCCGGGGGGACGAGCAGTACTTC.

V gene TRBV20-1 combines with J gene TRBJ2-3; D is uncertain. Deletions cut 3 bases from V and 6 bases from J, with 19 bases between. CDR3 length: 15 residues. CDR1 and CDR2 from the germline V gene are DFQATT and SNEGSKA (reference sequence). DNA for the CDR3: TGCAGTGCTAGTCCTAGAAAGGGTCCATGGGATACGCAGTATTTT. Translation gives CSASPRKGPWDTQYF.